The clone carrying this T cell receptor (beta chain) came up once. CDR3 length: 13 residues. V lost 6 bases and J lost 4, with 12 bases in between. CDR1 and CDR2 from the germline V gene are MNHNY and SVGAGI (reference sequence). This sample is part of a study of cytomegalovirus exposure and HLA in healthy donors. In the PCR, 60 Vbeta and 13 Jbeta primers were used. Profiled with immunoSEQ multiplex PCR; TCRdb holds only in-frame clones, not every one. The sample lists around 150,000 clones, 70% to 85% occurring once. What was sequenced was PBMCs. The sequence was collected from a man aged 45-65 years in good health and CMV-seropositive. V and J are TRBV6-6 and TRBJ1-1, with D uncertain. Here the CDR3 DNA reads TGTGCCAGCAGGCCCGTCACTTCCACTGAAGCTTTCTTT. Its translation: CASRPVTSTEAFF.